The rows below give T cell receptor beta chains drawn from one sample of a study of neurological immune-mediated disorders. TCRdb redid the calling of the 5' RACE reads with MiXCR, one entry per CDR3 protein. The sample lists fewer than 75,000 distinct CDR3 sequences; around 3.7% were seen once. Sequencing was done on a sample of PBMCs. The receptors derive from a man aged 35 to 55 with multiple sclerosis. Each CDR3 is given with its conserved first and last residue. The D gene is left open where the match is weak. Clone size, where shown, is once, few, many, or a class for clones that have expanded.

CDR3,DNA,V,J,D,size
CASREGQQVYSNQPQHF,TGTGCCAGCAGAGAAGGACAGCAGGTTTATAGCAATCAGCCCCAGCATTTT,TRBV6-6,TRBJ1-5,.,many
CASSFRTGRNTGELFF,TGTGCCAGCAGCTTTCGGACAGGGAGGAACACCGGGGAGCTGTTTTTT,TRBV3-1,TRBJ2-2,TRBD1,many
CSARGGRPGNEQFF,TGCAGTGCTAGAGGCGGGAGGCCCGGGAATGAGCAGTTCTTC,TRBV20-1,TRBJ2-1,TRBD2,many
CASSPQGRAEAFF,TGTGCCAGCTCACCACAGGGGAGGGCTGAAGCTTTCTTT,TRBV18,TRBJ1-1,.,many
CASSPRSTEYYEQYF,TGCGCCAGCAGCCCTAGATCGACCGAATACTACGAGCAGTACTTC,TRBV5-1,TRBJ2-7,.,many
CASSPGQGTPQGEQYF,TGCGCCAGCAGCCCCGGGCAGGGAACCCCTCAGGGCGAGCAGTACTTC,TRBV5-1,TRBJ2-7,.,many
CASSHYGGPGTEAFF,TGTGCCAGCAGCCATTATGGAGGGCCGGGCACTGAAGCTTTCTTT,TRBV3-1,TRBJ1-1,.,many
CSASHRGPNEQFF,TGCAGTGCTAGTCATCGGGGGCCCAATGAGCAGTTCTTC,TRBV20-1,TRBJ2-1,.,many
CASSPGLAEGQETQYF,TGTGCCAGCAGCCCGGGACTAGCGGAGGGCCAAGAGACCCAGTACTTC,TRBV21-1,TRBJ2-5,.,many
CASSYPISGTTNTGELFF,TGTGCCAGCAGCTACCCCATCTCCGGGACCACAAACACCGGGGAGCTGTTTTTT,TRBV5-8,TRBJ2-2,.,many
CASTYRVVNTEAFF,TGTGCCAGCACATACAGGGTGGTGAACACTGAAGCTTTCTTT,TRBV2,TRBJ1-1,.,many
CASSSPSGIRANTIYF,TGTGCCAGCAGTTCACCGAGCGGCATAAGGGCAAACACCATATATTTT,TRBV7-6,TRBJ1-3,.,many
CASSEQLNTGELFF,TGCGCCAGCAGTGAGCAACTGAACACCGGGGAGCTGTTTTTT,TRBV10-1,TRBJ2-2,.,many
CSARPLTYGYTF,TGCAGTGCTAGGCCCCTTACTTATGGCTACACCTTC,TRBV20-1,TRBJ1-2,.,many
CASSFSGQMISSGNTIYF,TGTGCCAGCAGCTTCTCGGGACAAATGATATCCTCTGGAAACACCATATATTTT,TRBV7-9,TRBJ1-3,.,many
CASTSTSYEQYF,TGTGCCAGCACGTCCACGAGCTACGAGCAGTACTTC,TRBV6-5,TRBJ2-7,.,many
CASTSKAANYGYTF,TGTGCCAGCACCTCTAAGGCAGCTAACTATGGCTACACCTTC,TRBV7-9,TRBJ1-2,.,many
CASSLIRGRIREKLFF,TGTGCCAGCAGCCTAATCAGGGGGCGCATAAGGGAAAAACTGTTTTTT,TRBV11-2,TRBJ1-4,TRBD1,many
CASSLDVPGELFF,TGTGCCAGCAGCTTAGACGTCCCCGGGGAGCTGTTTTTT,TRBV7-8,TRBJ2-2,.,many
CASSPTGDGYTF,TGCGCCAGCAGCCCGACAGGGGATGGCTACACCTTC,TRBV5-1,TRBJ1-2,TRBD1,many
CASSGGRAYNEQFF,TGTGCCAGCAGTGGGGGAAGGGCCTACAATGAGCAGTTCTTC,TRBV25-1,TRBJ2-1,.,many
CAISELAGGSYNEQFF,TGTGCCATCAGTGAACTAGCGGGAGGCTCCTACAATGAGCAGTTCTTC,TRBV10-3,TRBJ2-1,TRBD2,few
CASGRTGVGTNEKLFF,TGTGCCAGCGGGAGAACAGGGGTTGGGACTAATGAAAAACTGTTTTTT,TRBV3-1,TRBJ1-4,TRBD1,many
CASSPDPNSNQPQHF,TGCGCCAGCAGCCCGGACCCTAATAGCAATCAGCCCCAGCATTTT,TRBV5-1,TRBJ1-5,.,many
CASASGRGSPPDTQYF,TGTGCCAGCGCCTCCGGGAGAGGGTCCCCTCCAGATACGCAGTATTTT,TRBV5-5,TRBJ2-3,.,many
CASSFDLDTQYF,TGTGCCAGCAGCTTTGATCTTGATACGCAGTATTTT,TRBV11-3,TRBJ2-3,.,many
CASSQGLGQPQHF,TGTGCCAGCAGCCAAGGCTTGGGTCAGCCCCAGCATTTT,TRBV3-1,TRBJ1-5,.,many
CASSLGPGRAEQYF,TGTGCCAGCAGTTTAGGGCCCGGGAGGGCCGAGCAGTACTTC,TRBV12-3/TRBV12-4,TRBJ2-7,TRBD2,many
CSARADDRGGTEAFF,TGCAGTGCTAGGGCCGATGACAGGGGAGGGACTGAAGCTTTCTTT,TRBV20-1,TRBJ1-1,TRBD1,many
CASSYGSQETQYF,TGTGCCAGCAGCTATGGAAGCCAAGAGACCCAGTACTTC,TRBV9,TRBJ2-5,.,many
CASSFPTGELFF,TGTGCCAGCAGCTTTCCAACCGGGGAGCTGTTTTTT,TRBV3-1,TRBJ2-2,.,many
CSATRTSGGFTGEQYF,TGCAGTGCTACCCGGACTAGCGGGGGATTTACGGGGGAGCAGTACTTC,TRBV20-1,TRBJ2-7,TRBD2,many
CASSFGHPYGYTF,TGTGCCAGCAGTTTCGGACACCCCTATGGCTACACCTTC,TRBV12-3/TRBV12-4,TRBJ1-2,.,many
CSARVPSGAYNEQFF,TGCAGTGCTAGAGTCCCGAGCGGGGCCTACAATGAGCAGTTCTTC,TRBV20-1,TRBJ2-1,TRBD2,many
CASGTSGRETQYF,TGTGCCAGCGGAACGTCGGGGAGGGAGACCCAGTACTTC,TRBV5-8,TRBJ2-5,.,many
CASRPDRFAYEQYF,TGTGCCAGCAGACCCGACAGGTTCGCTTACGAGCAGTACTTC,TRBV25-1,TRBJ2-7,.,many
CASSQDAIPNTEAFF,TGTGCCAGCAGCCAAGACGCCATCCCGAACACTGAAGCTTTCTTT,TRBV3-1,TRBJ1-1,.,many
CASSLPRDNNQPQHF,TGTGCCAGCAGTCTACCCCGGGACAACAATCAGCCCCAGCATTTT,TRBV28,TRBJ1-5,.,many
CASSVGGQGSYEQYF,TGTGCCAGCAGTGTTGGGGGACAGGGATCGTACGAGCAGTACTTC,TRBV6-1,TRBJ2-7,TRBD1,many
CASSKTGGDGYTF,TGTGCCAGCAGCAAAACAGGGGGGGATGGCTACACCTTC,TRBV7-6,TRBJ1-2,TRBD1,many
CASWAAHGDEQFF,TGCGCCAGCTGGGCGGCCCACGGCGATGAGCAGTTCTTC,TRBV5-1,TRBJ2-1,.,many
CASSFRDDTGELFF,TGCGCCAGCAGCTTCAGGGATGACACCGGGGAGCTGTTTTTT,TRBV5-1,TRBJ2-2,.,many
CASSEVVSGELFF,TGTGCCAGCAGTGAGGTGGTTAGCGGGGAGCTGTTTTTT,TRBV6-1,TRBJ2-2,.,many
CASSIEGPQYF,TGTGCCAGCAGTATAGAGGGCCCGCAGTATTTT,TRBV12-3/TRBV12-4,TRBJ2-3,.,medium-sized
CAIGTESNQPQHF,TGTGCCATCGGGACGGAAAGCAATCAGCCCCAGCATTTT,TRBV10-3,TRBJ1-5,.,many
CSAPPGRGNQPQHF,TGCAGTGCGCCACCGGGACGGGGGAATCAGCCCCAGCATTTT,TRBV20-1,TRBJ1-5,.,many
CASSQADRNSPLHF,TGTGCCAGCAGCCAAGCTGACAGAAATTCACCCCTCCACTTT,TRBV3-1,TRBJ1-6,.,many
CSANNPSQGASEKLFF,TGCAGTGCTAATAACCCCTCACAGGGGGCGAGTGAAAAACTGTTTTTT,TRBV20-1,TRBJ1-4,TRBD1,many
CASSLGGGRVQFF,TGCGCCAGCAGCTTGGGAGGGGGCCGGGTCCAGTTCTTC,TRBV5-1,TRBJ2-1,TRBD1,many
CSARPGRGGKDTQYF,TGCAGCGCCCGACCGGGGCGGGGGGGCAAAGATACGCAGTATTTT,TRBV29-1,TRBJ2-3,TRBD2,many
CSANSGSYPKETQYF,TGCAGTGCCAATTCCGGGAGCTATCCGAAAGAGACCCAGTACTTC,TRBV20-1,TRBJ2-5,.,many
CSARDSRGPYEQYF,TGCAGTGCTAGAGATTCCCGGGGACCCTACGAGCAGTACTTC,TRBV20-1,TRBJ2-7,.,many
CASSLGLAGGVDTQYF,TGCGCCAGCAGCTTGGGACTAGCGGGGGGTGTAGATACGCAGTATTTT,TRBV5-1,TRBJ2-3,TRBD2,many
CASRLASGTEAFF,TGTGCCAGCAGGTTGGCCTCGGGGACTGAAGCTTTCTTT,TRBV12-3/TRBV12-4,TRBJ1-1,.,many
CASSEPRQHPNTEAFF,TGCGCCAGCAGTGAGCCGAGACAGCACCCGAACACTGAAGCTTTCTTT,TRBV10-2,TRBJ1-1,.,.
CSATLDRRNYGYTF,TGCAGTGCTACCCTGGACCGTCGAAACTATGGCTACACCTTC,TRBV20-1,TRBJ1-2,.,many